The clone carrying this T cell receptor (beta chain) has a handful of counts. Its antigen is undetermined. With 5 bases removed from V and 4 bases from J, the gap between germline ends came to 6 bases. This CDR3 has 12 residues. Profiling relied on immunoSEQ multiplex PCR, and the TCRdb table lists in-frame clones only, not all of them. The sample records just over 55,000 clones, nearly 80% being singletons. With 9 to 11 days of culture completed, CD4+ T cells were isolated. The cohort was immunized with two doses of either the BNT162b2 or mRNA-1273 vaccine. The data were obtained in a study of vaccination effects on CD4 cells after COVID-19. In the study overall: Sequencing in the ViraFEST assay came after antigen-specific CD4+ T cells had been expanded with viral peptide pools, which were used to stimulate PBMC. Some 2 million PBMC per well received approximately 10 IU/ml IL-2 and 9 to 10 ug/ml peptides in culture.

V and J are TRBV12-3 or TRBV12-4 and TRBJ2-1; D unclear. This receptor was identified in a human donor who received a COVID-19 vaccine. This specimen was CD4+ T cells from PBMCs cultured without peptide, taken after COVID-19 vaccination. This CDR3 is CASSPRYNEQFF. The CDR3 nucleotides are TGTGCCAGCAGTCCCAGATACAATGAGCAGTTCTTC.